The subject of this entry is one TCR beta chain. The data were taken from a study of blood T cell repertoires in COVID-19. Study context: Samples taken during acute and convalescent COVID-19 were collected in the United States, Italy and Spain. From T cells, B-cell-depleted T cells, or PBMCs came the material, which was cDNA or gDNA.

The CDR3 consists of 15 residues. The germline V gene encodes CDR1 MDHEN and CDR2 SYDVKM. V shed 5 bases and J shed 2 bases, with 10 bases lying between them. The assay was immunoSEQ multiplex PCR, and TCRdb's table has in-frame clones only and misses some. The sample lists around 200,000 clones, 70% to 90% seen once, with 20% to 25% in the top ten. Sequencing was carried out using peripheral blood. The rearrangement links TRBV28 to TRBJ2-6; possible D gene TRBD1, 5 bases. The origin of this receptor is a man between 65 and 85 years old with active or convalescent COVID-19. The CDR3 loop is CASSPQGTGANVLTF. Here the CDR3 DNA reads TGTGCCAGCAGTCCGCAGGGTACTGGGGCCAACGTCCTGACTTTC.